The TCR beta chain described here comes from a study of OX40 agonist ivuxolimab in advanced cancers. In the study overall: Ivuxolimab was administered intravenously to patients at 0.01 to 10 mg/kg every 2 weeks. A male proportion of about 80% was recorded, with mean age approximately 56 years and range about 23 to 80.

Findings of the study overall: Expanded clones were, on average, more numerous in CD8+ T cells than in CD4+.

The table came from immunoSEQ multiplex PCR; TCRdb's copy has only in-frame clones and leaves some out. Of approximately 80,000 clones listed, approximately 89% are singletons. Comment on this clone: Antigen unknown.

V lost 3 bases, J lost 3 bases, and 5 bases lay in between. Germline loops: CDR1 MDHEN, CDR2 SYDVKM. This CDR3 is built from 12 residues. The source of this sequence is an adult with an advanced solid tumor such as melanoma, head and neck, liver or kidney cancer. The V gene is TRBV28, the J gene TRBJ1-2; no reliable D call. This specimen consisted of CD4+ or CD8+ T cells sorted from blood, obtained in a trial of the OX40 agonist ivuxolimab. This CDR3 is CASSLIDYGYTF. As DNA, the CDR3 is TGTGCCAGCAGTTTGATTGACTATGGCTACACCTTC.